This record looks at one T cell receptor beta chain sequence and its context. Its antigen specificity is not known. The sample holds no much larger clone one base away, and base qualities are not on file. The CDR3 goes from the cysteine to the phenylalanine over 14 residues. Of all the DNA, just the CDR3 is kept, 42 bases in frame from base 1. V and J are trimmed by 5 bases and 5 bases, and the gene matches miss 7 bases of the junction. The germline V gene sets CDR1 to SGDLS and CDR2 to YYNGEE. This sample is drawn from a study of Ad26.COV2.S vaccination and SARS-CoV-2 variants (dated by TCRdb to 2020 to 2023). Regarding the complete study: Vaccine-arm donors were drawn from COV1001, a multicentre, randomized, double-blind, placebo-controlled phase I-IIa trial of Ad26.COV2.S in healthy adults. Ad26.COV2.S was administered intramuscularly at a dose of 5x10^10 or 1x10^11 viral particles, either as one shot or as two shots given 56 days apart. Sequencing of the TCRbeta repertoire served to evaluate the specificity and breadth of SARS-CoV-2-reactive T cell receptors following Ad26.COV2.S vaccination. A total of 32 samples were included in the TCR-sequenced set, comprising about 20 Ad26.COV2.S vaccine recipients, 5 placebo recipients and 8 SARS-CoV-2 convalescent individuals. Trial participants were randomized into five groups of five: low-dose or high-dose Ad26.COV2.S given once or twice, or placebo on both occasions. Investigators did not know the trial group allocation while performing experiments and assessing outcomes.

The treatment or condition label, read with the paper, signifies: around 19 received Ad26.COV2.S at low or high dose, single or two shots; roughly five received placebo; per-sample allocation not given. Repertoires of vaccine and placebo recipients were sequenced from samples collected on day 63 after the first injection. Between 29 July and 7 August 2020, Cohort 1b enrolled 25 adults aged 18-55 years at one site in Boston, USA. Ad26.COV2.S was a replication-incompetent adenovirus type 26 vector that expressed a prefusion-stabilized SARS-CoV-2 spike protein derived from the original Wuhan strain. The paper as a whole reports these results and caveats: After vaccination, substantial breadth of spike-specific CD8+ and CD4+ T cell responses was reported. The study was not powered to compare responses between vaccine doses or regimens. Vaccine and placebo recipients had similar non-spike TCR breadth, a finding consistent with the vaccine containing only spike. The authors noted that the TCR breadth and depth analyses may have underestimated total T cell responses. Compared with placebo recipients, Ad26.COV2.S recipients showed higher spike-specific TCR breadth (P = 0.0014).

The immunoSEQ Assay was the method used to sequence TCRbeta CDR3 regions. After extraction, genomic DNA underwent amplification by bias-controlled multiplex PCR, followed by high-throughput sequencing. Concerning the study's data processing: To quantify the absolute abundance of every unique TCRbeta CDR3 region, sequences were collapsed and filtered. T cell fraction was estimated by normalizing TCRbeta template counts to usable DNA, which was measured by amplifying reference genes present in all nucleated cells. Repertoire TCRs were annotated as SARS-CoV-2-specific by exact matching of V gene, CDR3 amino acid sequence and J gene to a known reactive TCR set. The reference SARS-CoV-2 TCR set came from MIRA and was filtered for enrichment in COVID-19-positive ImmuneCODE repertoires, removing public or cross-reactive TCRs. Using the MIRA antigens, annotated TCRs were further analysed by specific ORF or by position within an ORF. Depth was the summed frequency of annotated unique rearrangements, while breadth was defined as annotated unique rearrangements over total unique productive rearrangements. Two-sided Wilcoxon rank-sum tests were used to compare TCR breadth between groups. The source is immuneACCESS, and TCRdb retained only in-frame sequences with V and J called. Part of the clones is not carried over; for the studies checked, unresolved V genes explain less than half of this, and the remainder is unexplained. Clonal size and the V and J genes are those of that table, whereas D and trimming came from the DNA. The sample table shows about 440,000 clones, and around 88% are seen once. The ten largest account for 9.5% to 15% of the sample.

The sample was peripheral blood, taken in a trial of Ad26.COV2.S vaccine versus placebo. The TCR sequence derives from a person between 18 and 60 years old who received the Ad26.COV2.S COVID-19 vaccine or a placebo. The chain is assembled from TRBV9 and TRBJ2-7, and 10 junctional nucleotides match TRBD2. The nucleotide sequence reads TGTGCCAGCAGTTTAGCGGGAGGTCGCAACGAGCAGTACTTC. Its product reads: CASSLAGGRNEQYF.